A selection of T cell receptor beta chains follows, all from one sample in a study of cytomegalovirus exposure and HLA in healthy donors. Clones were sequenced by immunoSEQ multiplex PCR, and TCRdb holds only the in-frame ones, with some missing. The sample contains roughly 180,000 clones, approximately 88% of which appear only once. The material sequenced was PBMCs. These receptors were collected from a boy aged 10-17 years in good health and CMV-seronegative. The CDR3 runs from the conserved cysteine through the conserved F or W. The order of the fields is V gene, D gene, clone size, J gene, CDR3 protein, CDR3 DNA. A D gene is named only where the DNA matches it firmly. Clone size is stated in some rows and not others, as once, few, many or a class when expanded.

v_call: TRBV6-5
d_call: TRBD1
clone_size: few
j_call: TRBJ1-5
cdr3_aa: CASRTSGTGVRPQHF
cdr3_nt: TGTGCCAGCAGGACCTCCGGGACAGGGGTGAGGCCCCAGCATTTT

v_call: TRBV9
d_call: NA
clone_size: NA
j_call: TRBJ1-2
cdr3_aa: CASRTDYGYTF
cdr3_nt: TGTGCCAGCCGAACGGACTATGGCTACACCTTC

v_call: TRBV30
d_call: TRBD1
clone_size: NA
j_call: TRBJ2-1
cdr3_aa: CAWKAGGAYNEQFF
cdr3_nt: TGTGCCTGGAAGGCAGGGGGCGCCTACAATGAGCAGTTCTTC

v_call: TRBV7-9
d_call: NA
clone_size: once
j_call: TRBJ1-1
cdr3_aa: CASNAEGQNTEAFF
cdr3_nt: TGTGCCAGCAATGCCGAAGGACAGAACACTGAAGCTTTCTTT

v_call: TRBV27
d_call: TRBD1
clone_size: NA
j_call: TRBJ1-1
cdr3_aa: CASSLRGTGATEAFF
cdr3_nt: TGTGCCAGCAGTTTACGAGGGACAGGGGCCACTGAAGCTTTCTTT

v_call: TRBV20-1
d_call: NA
clone_size: NA
j_call: TRBJ1-1
cdr3_aa: CIPGVNTEAFF
cdr3_nt: TGCATCCCCGGGGTGAACACTGAAGCTTTCTTT

v_call: TRBV10-3
d_call: TRBD1
clone_size: NA
j_call: TRBJ1-4
cdr3_aa: CAISPSTGNEKLFF
cdr3_nt: TGTGCCATCAGCCCCTCGACAGGGAATGAAAAACTGTTTTTT

v_call: TRBV6-1
d_call: NA
clone_size: NA
j_call: TRBJ1-2
cdr3_aa: CATVSGGYTF
cdr3_nt: TGTGCCACAGTGTCCGGGGGCTACACCTTC

v_call: TRBV2
d_call: TRBD2
clone_size: once
j_call: TRBJ2-5
cdr3_aa: CASSRFTSGGRLGETQYF
cdr3_nt: TGTGCCAGCAGCCGGTTTACTAGCGGGGGGCGTCTCGGGGAGACCCAGTACTTC

v_call: TRBV7-9
d_call: NA
clone_size: once
j_call: TRBJ1-1
cdr3_aa: CSSSSYWTAEAFF
cdr3_nt: TGTTCCAGCAGCTCCTACTGGACAGCTGAAGCTTTCTTT

v_call: TRBV6-1
d_call: NA
clone_size: NA
j_call: TRBJ1-1
cdr3_aa: CASSQAPTVYEAFF
cdr3_nt: TGTGCCAGCAGTCAGGCTCCGACAGTCTATGAAGCTTTCTTT

v_call: TRBV12-5
d_call: NA
clone_size: NA
j_call: TRBJ1-1
cdr3_aa: CASGLAQFEAFF
cdr3_nt: TGTGCTAGTGGTTTGGCACAGTTTGAAGCTTTCTTT

v_call: TRBV29-1
d_call: NA
clone_size: NA
j_call: TRBJ1-1
cdr3_aa: CSVGFGTEAFF
cdr3_nt: TGCAGCGTTGGTTTCGGCACTGAAGCTTTCTTT

v_call: TRBV2
d_call: TRBD2
clone_size: once
j_call: TRBJ2-7
cdr3_aa: CASSDPPSGASSYEQYF
cdr3_nt: TGTGCCAGCAGTGATCCTCCTAGCGGGGCGAGCTCCTACGAGCAGTACTTC

v_call: TRBV19
d_call: NA
clone_size: once
j_call: TRBJ1-2
cdr3_aa: CASRTSGIGPSYGYTF
cdr3_nt: TGTGCCAGTAGGACCTCCGGGATAGGTCCCTCCTATGGCTACACCTTC

v_call: TRBV6-1
d_call: NA
clone_size: once
j_call: TRBJ2-7
cdr3_aa: CASSTRTVLSYEQYF
cdr3_nt: TGTGCCAGCAGTACCCGGACAGTCCTCTCCTACGAGCAGTACTTC

v_call: TRBV9
d_call: TRBD1
clone_size: NA
j_call: TRBJ1-6
cdr3_aa: CASSAGTDNSPLHF
cdr3_nt: TGTGCCAGCAGCGCCGGGACAGATAATTCACCCCTCCACTTT

v_call: TRBV9
d_call: TRBD1
clone_size: NA
j_call: TRBJ2-7
cdr3_aa: CASSVGDRGKGQYF
cdr3_nt: TGTGCCAGCAGCGTAGGAGACAGGGGGAAGGGGCAGTACTTC

v_call: TRBV28
d_call: NA
clone_size: NA
j_call: TRBJ1-2
cdr3_aa: CASSMDYLKYGYTF
cdr3_nt: TGTGCCAGCAGTATGGACTACTTGAAGTATGGCTACACCTTC